Presented here are 27 T cell receptor beta chains from one specimen sequenced in a study of cytomegalovirus exposure and HLA in healthy donors. The PCR ran on 60 Vbeta and 13 Jbeta primers. Generated by immunoSEQ multiplex PCR, the TCRdb table keeps only in-frame clones and is missing some. The sample holds about 64,000 clones; 85% are singletons and the top ten take around a tenth. Specimen: PBMCs. The origin of the receptors is a female donor in good health and CMV-seronegative.

The V and J genes are TRBV29-1 and TRBJ2-5, with TRBD2 matching 8 bases. Looked up from germline, CDR1 is SQVTM and CDR2 is ANQGSEA. The CDR3 length is 14 residues. J lost 5 bases, V lost 6 bases, and 11 bases had no gene match. The CDR3 DNA sequence: TGCAGCGTGGAATGGACTAGCACGTTGGAGACCCAGTACTTC. The encoded protein is CSVEWTSTLETQYF.

This clone has only one observation. The chain employs TRBV7-8 and TRBJ2-5; TRBD1 agrees at 11 bases. V dropped 5 bases and J dropped 2; count of bases not matched to a gene: 22. The CDR3 runs to 21 residues. CDR1 SGHVS and CDR2 FQNEAQ come from the germline V gene. The CDR3 sequence is CASSHASPGEGQGVSQETQYF. The CDR3 DNA reads TGTGCCAGCAGCCACGCCTCTCCGGGGGAGGGACAGGGGGTATCACAAGAGACCCAGTACTTC. Looking up the rest from reference TRBV7-8 and TRBJ2-5 gives the full variable domain: GAGVSQSPRYKVAKRGQDVALRCDPISGHVSLFWYQQALGQGPEFLTYFQNEAQLDKSGLPSDRFFAERPEGSVSTLKIQRTQQEDSAVYLCASSHASPGEGQGVSQETQYFGPGTRLLVL.

The rearrangement links TRBV4-3 to TRBJ2-7, with 7 bases that match TRBD1. The length of the CDR3 is 15 residues. Germline loops: CDR1 LGHNA, CDR2 YSLEER. J was trimmed by 1 base and V by 0 bases; bases with no gene match: 3. The CDR3, as DNA: TGCGCCAGCAGCCAAGATCGCAGGGGGTCCTACGAGCAGTACTTC. Protein: CASSQDRRGSYEQYF.

The rearrangement joins TRBV10-1 to TRBJ2-3; 8 bases are shared with TRBD2. Germline V gene lookup returns CDR1 WNHNN and CDR2 SYGVQD (reference sequence). V lost 5 bases, J lost 3 bases, and 1 base stayed unmatched. The CDR3 contains 13 residues. CDR3 sequence: CASSSGGTDTQYF. The DNA for the CDR3 is TGCGCCAGCAGTAGCGGGGGAACAGATACGCAGTATTTT.

This chain joins TRBV29-1 and TRBJ2-7; weak D call: TRBD1 (6 bases). Trimming removed 6 bases at V and 6 bases at J, with 18 bases between. Germline V gene data show CDR1 as SQVTM and CDR2 as ANQGSEA. This CDR3 comprises 13 residues. For the CDR3, the DNA is TGCAGCGTAAGAACTCAGGGGACCGGCGAGCAGTACTTC. Translation: CSVRTQGTGEQYF.

The chain recombines TRBV4-2 with TRBJ2-3, with D maybe TRBD2 (6 bases). The V gene lost 1 base and the J gene lost 6 bases, with 11 bases spanning the gap. The germline V gene encodes CDR1 LGHNA and CDR2 YNFKEQ. This CDR3 contains 14 residues. CDR3 sequence: CASSQAGTFDTQYF. For the CDR3, the DNA is TGTGCCAGCAGCCAAGCTGGGACTTTTGATACGCAGTATTTT.

This clone has just a few counts. This chain connects TRBV11-2 to TRBJ2-1, with 8 bases aligning to TRBD2. This CDR3 contains 15 residues. Looked up from germline, CDR1 is SGHAT and CDR2 is FQNNGV. With V trimmed by 1 base and J by 2 bases, 1 base remained unmatched. CDR3 sequence reads: CASSLAAGAYNEQFF. CDR3 sequence (DNA): TGTGCCAGCAGCTTAGCAGCGGGAGCCTACAATGAGCAGTTCTTC.

Regarding this clone: Germline is not matched at one junction end, which may reflect a read error. The rearrangement links TRBV7-9 to TRBJ2-2, with 14 bases lining up with TRBD2. From germline, CDR1 is SEHNR and CDR2 FQNEAQ (reference sequence). The CDR3 spans 16 residues. The CDR3: CSSSKGLAGDTGELFF. In DNA form, the CDR3 reads TGTTCCAGCAGCAAGGGACTAGCGGGAGACACCGGGGAGCTGTTTTTT.

The chain combines TRBV18 with TRBJ2-7; the match to TRBD2 covers 9 bases. V lost 3 bases to trimming and J lost 7 bases; unmatched junction nucleotides: 10. Germline V gives CDR1 KGHSH, CDR2 LQKENI. The CDR3 is made up of 15 amino acids. This chain's CDR3 is CASSPQERSGSEQYF. CDR3 coding DNA: TGTGCCAGCTCACCCCAGGAGCGTAGCGGGAGTGAGCAGTACTTC.

The rearrangement joins TRBV18 to TRBJ2-2; 7 bases map to TRBD1. This CDR3 has 16 amino acids. Germline V lookup: CDR1 KGHSH, CDR2 LQKENI. The trim removed 4 bases at V and 0 bases at J, leaving 5 bases unmatched. CDR3 loop: CASSQGQAANTGELFF. The CDR3 coding sequence is TGTGCCAGCTCACAAGGACAGGCGGCGAACACCGGGGAGCTGTTTTTT. Full variable domain (missing parts from reference TRBV18 and TRBJ2-2): NAGVMQNPRHLVRRRGQEARLRCSPMKGHSHVYWYRQLPEEGLKFMVYLQKENIIDESGMPKERFSAEFPKEGPSILRIQQVVRGDSAAYFCASSQGQAANTGELFFGEGSRLTVL.

The rearrangement joins TRBV9 to TRBJ2-3; TRBD2 might be the D (7 bases). Looked up from germline, CDR1 is SGDLS and CDR2 is YYNGEE. V was cut by 0 bases and J by 1 base, with 9 bases left in between. This CDR3 region has 15 residues. CDR3 in amino acids: CASSVGEGGTDTQYF. CDR3 nucleotides: TGTGCCAGCAGCGTAGGGGAGGGGGGCACAGATACGCAGTATTTT.

The chain recombines TRBV10-3 with TRBJ2-1; 13 positions agree with TRBD2. Looked up from germline, CDR1 is ENHRY and CDR2 is SYGVKD. The CDR3 loop spans 16 amino acids. Germline trimming cut 3 bases from V and 9 bases from J; bases unmatched to any gene: 8. CDR3 amino acids: CAISDPGLAGAGEQFF. The DNA of the CDR3 is TGTGCCATCAGTGACCCAGGACTAGCGGGGGCAGGTGAGCAGTTCTTC.

The chain carries TRBV7-8 and TRBJ2-5; TRBD1 agrees at 8 bases. The J call may be mistaken, given a closer DNA end match to TRBJ2-7. The CDR3 is 13 amino acids. The germline CDR1 and CDR2 sequences are SGHVS and FQNEAQ. The CDR3 reads CASSLDRAYEQYF. The CDR3 bases are TGTGCCAGCAGCTTGGACAGGGCCTACGAGCAGTACTTC.

V and J are TRBV7-9 and TRBJ1-1; 9 bases align to TRBD1. Losses at the gene ends were 4 bases for V and 2 bases for J; bases not matched to a gene: 2. Germline CDR1 SEHNR, CDR2 FQNEAQ (reference sequence). This CDR3 is built from 14 residues. This CDR3 reads CASSSGQGNTEAFF. CDR3 coding DNA: TGTGCCAGCAGCTCGGGACAGGGTAACACTGAAGCTTTCTTT. Complete variable domain (other parts from reference TRBV7-9 and TRBJ1-1): DTGVSQNPRHKITKRGQNVTFRCDPISEHNRLYWYRQTLGQGPEFLTYFQNEAQLEKSRLLSDRFSAERPKGSFSTLEIQRTEQGDSAMYLCASSSGQGNTEAFFGQGTRLTVV.

This clone has a single count. V and J are TRBV6-5 and TRBJ2-3, with D perhaps TRBD2 (6 bases). Germline V gene data show CDR1 as MNHEY and CDR2 as SVGAGI. The CDR3 is 13 residues long. V lost 8 bases and J 0 bases, leaving 9 bases between the germline ends. The CDR3 here is CASRRDSTDTQYF. The CDR3 DNA reads as TGTGCCAGCCGGAGGGATAGCACAGATACGCAGTATTTT.

The chain carries TRBV18 and TRBJ1-3, with 7 bases aligning to TRBD1. The CDR3 sequence is 14 residues long. The V and J ends lost 3 bases and 4 bases, in that order; junction bases with no gene match: 3. Germline values: CDR1 KGHSH, CDR2 LQKENI. The CDR3 loop is CASSPTGNGNTIYF. The DNA of the CDR3 is TGTGCCAGCTCACCGACAGGGAACGGAAACACCATATATTTT.

The J gene is TRBJ2-7, the V gene TRBV28; 7 bases map to TRBD1. Germline loops: CDR1 MDHEN, CDR2 SYDVKM. Trimming cost V 7 bases and J 0 bases; bases outside gene matches: 9. The length of the CDR3 is 15 residues. The CDR3: CASIQQGPSSYEQYF. In DNA form, the CDR3 reads TGTGCCAGCATCCAACAGGGGCCGTCCTCCTACGAGCAGTACTTC.

The count of this clone is one. The V call is TRBV6-1, the J call TRBJ2-5; D is uncertain. The CDR3 runs to 14 residues. Germline CDR1 is MNHNS and CDR2 is SASEGT. The V gene lost 2 bases and the J gene lost 4 bases, with 11 bases spanning the gap. The CDR3: CASSENAPLETQYF. Written as DNA, the CDR3 is TGTGCCAGCAGTGAAAACGCGCCGCTAGAGACCCAGTACTTC.

The rearrangement links TRBV18 to TRBJ2-7, with D perhaps TRBD2 (5 bases). Between the trimmed V and J ends, which lost 0 bases and 2 bases, there was a span of 17 bases. The CDR3 is 17 residues long. Germline V lookup: CDR1 KGHSH, CDR2 LQKENI. The CDR3 spells CASSPPVGDSGTYEQYF. DNA for the CDR3: TGTGCCAGCTCACCACCGGTCGGGGATAGTGGAACCTACGAGCAGTACTTC.

This clone occurred once. The genes are TRBV27 and TRBJ2-3; a weak D match, TRBD1 (6 bases). Looked up from germline, CDR1 is MNHEY and CDR2 is SMNVEV (reference sequence). This CDR3 contains 13 residues. V lost 6 bases and J lost 2, with 9 bases in between. The CDR3: CASRDRPTDTQYF. CDR3 DNA sequence: TGTGCCAGCAGGGACAGACCCACAGATACGCAGTATTTT.

The genes are TRBV5-6 and TRBJ2-7; D possibly corresponds to TRBD2 (6 bases). CDR1 and CDR2 (germline): SGHDT, YYEEEE. CDR3 size: 14 residues. Trimming stripped 2 bases from V and 3 bases from J, with 12 bases between. CDR3 bases: TGTGCCAGCAGCTTAGGAGGGACCTACTACGAGCAGTACTTC. It encodes CASSLGGTYYEQYF.

The genes are TRBV5-1 and TRBJ2-7, with a weak D call TRBD2 (6 bases). Per the germline V gene, CDR1 is SGHRS and CDR2 is YFSETQ. This CDR3 region has 15 residues. V was clipped by 2 bases and J by 3 bases, with 15 bases between them. The CDR3 DNA is TGCGCCAGCAGCTTAGGTGCGGGGTATAGCTACGAGCAGTACTTC. Its protein is CASSLGAGYSYEQYF.

This clone was seen only once. The chain recombines TRBV28 with TRBJ2-3; 10 bases agree with TRBD2. V gave up 5 bases and J gave up 5 bases; unmatched junction bases: 7. The CDR3 has 15 residues. From germline, CDR1 is MDHEN and CDR2 SYDVKM. In DNA form, the CDR3 reads TGTGCCAGCAGTCAGTTAGCGGGAGGAGGAGATACGCAGTATTTT. Protein product: CASSQLAGGGDTQYF.

This chain uses TRBV27 with TRBJ2-7; 8 bases fit TRBD2. V was pared by 0 bases and J by 4 bases, with 8 bases of the junction left unmatched. Germline loops: CDR1 MNHEY, CDR2 SMNVEV (reference sequence). This CDR3 is built from 16 residues. The CDR3 sequence: CASSLSPIAGMYEQYF. CDR3 sequence (DNA): TGTGCCAGCAGTTTATCCCCGATAGCGGGAATGTACGAGCAGTACTTC.

The chain links TRBV6-6 to TRBJ2-5; 10 bases are shared with TRBD2. V lost 4 bases to trimming and J lost 6 bases; unmatched junction nucleotides: 11. This CDR3 contains 16 residues. Germline assignment: CDR1 MNHNY and CDR2 SVGAGI (reference sequence). The DNA of the CDR3 is TGTGCCAGCAGTTTGGGGTTAGCGGGAGGAAGAAAGACCCAGTACTTC. The encoded protein is CASSLGLAGGRKTQYF.

This clone has only one observation. The V and J genes are TRBV2 and TRBJ2-7; D not certain. CDR3 length: 14 amino acids. Between the trimmed V and J ends, which lost 7 bases and 2 bases, there was a span of 15 bases. Germline assignment: CDR1 SNHLY and CDR2 FYNNEI. The CDR3 bases are TGTGCCAGCACCCTTCGATTGCAGACCTACGAGCAGTACTTC. Amino acids: CASTLRLQTYEQYF.

In this sample, this clone turned up once. The V gene is TRBV19, the J gene TRBJ2-3; TRBD2 is a possible D gene (6 bases). This CDR3 comprises 16 residues. In germline, CDR1 is LNHDA, CDR2 SQIVND (reference sequence). The V and J ends lost 2 bases and 2 bases respectively, with 14 bases between them. As DNA, the CDR3 is TGTGCCAGTAGTATAAGCGGGCAGGGCGTCACAGATACGCAGTATTTT. Translated, it gives CASSISGQGVTDTQYF.